This TCR beta chain was captured by sequencing in a study of OX40 agonist ivuxolimab in advanced cancers. Study information: Patients were approximately 80% male with ages roughly 23 to 90, mean around 61. Study conclusions and caveats: Average numbers of expanded clones were greater in CD8+ T cells than in CD4+.

By its share, this clone is medium-sized. Its antigen is undetermined. Measured with immunoSEQ multiplex PCR; TCRdb has only the in-frame clones, and not every one. The table records 70,000 or so clones, just over 85% of them present only once. The clonotype was recovered from an adult with an advanced solid tumor such as melanoma, head and neck, liver or kidney cancer. The sequencing used CD4+ or CD8+ T cells sorted from blood, collected in a trial of the OX40 agonist ivuxolimab.

CDR3 in DNA: TGCGCCAGCAGCTTGTTCGACAGCAGAACTCAAGAGACCCAGTACTTC. Amino acid sequence: CASSLFDSRTQETQYF. This rearrangement joins TRBV5-1 to TRBJ2-5; perhaps TRBD1 as D (5 bases). Deletions cut 1 base from V and 2 bases from J, with 15 bases between. There are 16 residues in the CDR3. Germline assignment: CDR1 SGHRS and CDR2 YFSETQ.